This TCR beta chain stems from a study of human T cells and chemical hapten exposure. Study information: TCR yields differed between samples (mainly from small differences in pooled library volume). Findings and caveats of the study: Counts of TCRs above 1 in 1000 frequency stayed unchanged with DPC sensitization.

This clonotype was found a few times. The antigen remains unidentified. As to time point: pre-sensitization, week 0. As for treatment: therapeutic diphenylcyclopropenone sensitization with weekly scalp DPC. Per germline, CDR1 SGHDT and CDR2 YYEEEE. With V trimmed by 0 bases and J by 0 bases, 4 bases remained unmatched. CDR3 size: 16 residues. TCRdb independently ran MiXCR on the RACE reads; one entry per CDR3 protein. This sample has approximately 79,000 distinct CDR3 sequences, with around 7.9% found just once. The chain employs TRBV5-6 and TRBJ2-3; 7 bases are shared with TRBD2. This clonotype was sampled from a man in his forties with alopecia areata. Some clones in this sample may be carry-over from other donors' samples. The sequencing here drew on whole blood, taken in connection with sensitization to the hapten diphenylcyclopropenone (DPC). The CDR3 nucleotides are TGTGCCAGCAGCTTGGTCGGACTAGGAAGCACAGATACGCAGTATTTT. Its translation is CASSLVGLGSTDTQYF.